The 21 T cell receptor beta chains presented below share a single source sample, sequenced in a study of PD-1 blockade in classical Hodgkin lymphoma. After autologous stem cell transplantation all patients relapsed, and prior brentuximab vedotin exposure differed between cohorts. The protocol was immunoSEQ multiplex PCR, while the TCRdb copy is restricted to in-frame clones and leaves out a portion. The table shows 75,000 to 100,000 clones, with approximately 80% occurring only once. The source material was peripheral blood mononuclear cells (PBMCs), sampled at baseline. These TCRs come from a human donor with classical Hodgkin lymphoma.

This clone was picked up many times. This rearrangement joins TRBV6-1 to TRBJ1-3, with 10 bases matching TRBD1. CDR1 is MNHNS, CDR2 SASEGT, per germline. The CDR3 extends over 16 amino acids. Trimming removed 4 bases from V and 6 bases from J; junction bases left unmatched: 9. The CDR3 loop reads CASSATGQGIANTIYF. The CDR3 DNA is TGTGCCAGCAGTGCCACGGGACAGGGGATAGCAAACACCATATATTTT.

V usage is TRBV25-1 and J usage is TRBJ1-1; D ambiguous. This CDR3 has 14 amino acids. The V end was cut by 4 bases, the J end by 5 bases, with 14 bases between. Per the germline V gene, CDR1 is MGHDK and CDR2 is SYGVNS. DNA for the CDR3: TGTGCCAGCAGTGTCGGGTTGCTCCGGACTGAAGCTTTCTTT. This encodes CASSVGLLRTEAFF.

CDR3 residues: CASSLWLAASYNEQFF. The DNA of the CDR3 is TGTGCCAGCAGCTTATGGCTAGCGGCCTCCTACAATGAGCAGTTCTTC. The rearrangement joins TRBV13 to TRBJ2-1, with 7 bases lining up with TRBD2. Germline V CDR1 and CDR2: PRHDT, FYEKMQ (reference sequence). V trimming: 2 bases; J trimming: 0 bases; junction bases outside the gene matches: 4. This CDR3 spans 16 amino acids.

The chain uses TRBV5-1 and TRBJ2-7; D may be TRBD2 (6 bases). Germline assignment: CDR1 SGHRS and CDR2 YFSETQ. This CDR3 is built from 16 residues. Trimming pared 0 bases from V and 3 bases from J, leaving 16 bases between. CDR3 sequence: CASSLASAPSLYEQYF. CDR3 bases: TGCGCCAGCAGCTTGGCTAGCGCACCCTCCCTCTACGAGCAGTACTTC. Using reference TRBV5-1 and TRBJ2-7 for the parts outside the CDR3, the full variable domain is KAGVTQTPRYLIKTRGQQVTLSCSPISGHRSVSWYQQTPGQGLQFLFEYFSETQRNKGNFPGRFSGRQFSNSRSEMNVSTLELGDSALYLCASSLASAPSLYEQYFGPGTRLTVT.

The rearrangement links TRBV4-3 to TRBJ2-1, with 10 bases aligning to TRBD1. The length of the CDR3 is 16 residues. V lost 0 bases, J lost 9 bases, and 8 bases stayed unmatched. Germline V gene lookup returns CDR1 LGHNA and CDR2 YSLEER. CDR3 coding DNA: TGCGCCAGCAGCCAAGACGCCGGGACAGGGGTGCTTGAGCAGTTCTTC. It codes for CASSQDAGTGVLEQFF.

Only one count was recorded for this clone. This chain joins TRBV2 and TRBJ1-2; D not resolved. Germline V gives CDR1 SNHLY, CDR2 FYNNEI. V lost 6 bases and J lost 5, with 19 bases in between. The CDR3 totals 15 residues. The DNA for the CDR3 is TGTGCCAGCAGCTTACTCGGACTGGCGAATTATGGCTACACCTTC. It is translated as CASSLLGLANYGYTF.

J is TRBJ2-3 and V is TRBV7-2, with no clear D. The CDR3 has 13 amino acids. V lost 4 bases and J 5 bases, leaving 10 bases between the germline ends. The V gene's germline CDR1 is SGHTA and CDR2 FQGNSA. The CDR3 protein is CASSSNPIDTQYF. The CDR3 DNA follows: TGTGCCAGCAGCTCAAACCCTATAGATACGCAGTATTTT.

The rearrangement links TRBV18 to TRBJ2-7; D might be TRBD2 (5 bases). The CDR3 runs 17 residues. Trimming cost V 2 bases and J 6 bases, with 23 bases left between them. In germline, CDR1 is KGHSH, CDR2 LQKENI. CDR3: CASSPMEVGLSPGEQYF. The CDR3, as DNA: TGTGCCAGCTCACCAATGGAGGTCGGTCTTAGCCCGGGCGAGCAGTACTTC.

The V gene is TRBV28, the J gene TRBJ2-3; 12 bases are shared with TRBD2. Germline V gives CDR1 MDHEN, CDR2 SYDVKM. Trimming took 5 bases from V and 0 from J; bases not matched to a gene: 3. This CDR3 region has 16 residues. The CDR3 loop is CASSPTSGSSTDTQYF. The CDR3 DNA sequence: TGTGCCAGCAGTCCGACTAGCGGGAGTAGCACAGATACGCAGTATTTT. Full variable domain (remainder filled in from reference TRBV28 and TRBJ2-3): DVKVTQSSRYLVKRTGEKVFLECVQDMDHENMFWYRQDPGLGLRLIYFSYDVKMKEKGDIPEGYSVSREKKERFSLILESASTNQTSMYLCASSPTSGSSTDTQYFGPGTRLTVL.

The gene calls are TRBV10-2 and TRBJ2-7; D may be TRBD2 (5 bases). CDR1 and CDR2 from the germline V gene are WSHSY and SAAADI. The CDR3 consists of 11 residues. Trimming pared 8 bases from V and 3 bases from J, leaving 8 bases between. The CDR3 nucleotides read TGCGCCAGCGGGGAGAACTACGAGCAGTACTTC. It encodes CASGENYEQYF.

CDR3 DNA: TGTGCCAGCAGCAAAGCGGTGTGGACAGAAGAGACCCAGTACTTC. Encoded protein: CASSKAVWTEETQYF. The chain carries TRBV21-1 and TRBJ2-5; whether TRBD1, the table's D call, matches the DNA was not checked. TRBV21-1 is a known pseudogene. This CDR3 is built from 15 residues.

This chain joins TRBV7-2 and TRBJ2-2; possible D gene TRBD2, 5 bases. From germline, CDR1 is SGHTA and CDR2 FQGNSA. V lost 5 bases, J lost 0 bases, and 10 bases lay in between. This CDR3 spans 15 amino acids. DNA for the CDR3: TGTGCCAGCAGCCCCAGGACTGCGAACACCGGGGAGCTGTTTTTT. Protein sequence: CASSPRTANTGELFF.

This clone was seen a handful of times. The chain employs TRBV2 and TRBJ1-1, with D perhaps matching TRBD1 (5 bases). The CDR3 loop spans 11 amino acids. Germline V gives CDR1 SNHLY, CDR2 FYNNEI. V lost 2 bases to trimming and J lost 11 bases, with 9 bases between them. CDR3 bases: TGTGCCAGCAGTGAAACGGGGACCGCTTTCTTT. The encoded protein is CASSETGTAFF.

This chain links TRBV5-6 with TRBJ1-1, with TRBD1 matching over 7 bases. The junction had 6 bases not matched to a gene; V was cut back by 4 bases and J by 3 bases. Germline V gives CDR1 SGHDT, CDR2 YYEEEE. The CDR3 loop spans 14 amino acids. The CDR3 DNA follows: TGTGCCAGCAGCCCACAGGGGCCTTACACTGAAGCTTTCTTT. This translates into CASSPQGPYTEAFF.

This chain uses TRBV5-1 with TRBJ2-1; D gene uncertain. CDR3 length equals 14 residues. V shed 4 bases and J shed 0 bases, with 8 bases lying between them. Germline lookup yields CDR1 SGHRS and CDR2 YFSETQ. CDR3 protein: CASSLESSYNEQFF. The CDR3 nucleotides are TGCGCCAGCAGCCTGGAGAGCTCCTACAATGAGCAGTTCTTC.

The CDR3 loop is CASSLPPFEQYF. Here the CDR3 DNA reads TGTGCCAGCAGTCTCCCACCGTTCGAGCAGTACTTC. This chain links TRBV28 with TRBJ2-7, with D unclear. Trimming removed 5 bases from V and 6 bases from J, with 11 bases in between. This CDR3 is built from 12 residues. From germline, CDR1 is MDHEN and CDR2 SYDVKM.

J is TRBJ2-1 and V is TRBV7-2; 7 bases agree with TRBD2. Germline V gene lookup returns CDR1 SGHTA and CDR2 FQGNSA. This CDR3 contains 16 residues. The V and J ends lost 6 bases and 8 bases, in that order; junction bases with no gene match: 16. CDR3 bases: TGTGCCAGCAGACGCGTCGGACTAGAAATTTTCGATGAGCAGTTCTTC. Translating gives CASRRVGLEIFDEQFF.

CDR3 residues: CSVVLATAVVGQETQYF. As DNA, the CDR3 is TGCAGCGTTGTCTTGGCTACGGCTGTTGTGGGCCAAGAGACCCAGTACTTC. The chain is built from TRBV29-1 and TRBJ2-5, with D uncertain. The germline gives CDR1 SQVTM, CDR2 ANQGSEA. The length of the CDR3 is 17 residues. The V end lost 4 bases, the J end lost 1 base, and 22 bases lay between the germline ends.

The chain combines TRBV2 with TRBJ1-2; 7 bases are a match to TRBD1. Germline V gives CDR1 SNHLY, CDR2 FYNNEI. The CDR3 consists of 13 residues. The trim removed 5 bases at V and 6 bases at J, leaving 6 bases unmatched. The CDR3 nucleotides read TGTGCCAGCAGTCGACAGGGCAACCATGGCTACACCTTC. This gives the protein CASSRQGNHGYTF.

This chain uses TRBV12-5 with TRBJ2-7; TRBD1 is a possible D gene (6 bases). The CDR3 covers 17 residues. The germline V gene encodes CDR1 LGHNT and CDR2 FRNRAP. V dropped 5 bases and J dropped 0 bases, with 20 bases sitting between them. The CDR3 reads CASGRTLDRRFSYEQYF. The CDR3 region has the DNA TGTGCTAGTGGTCGGACCCTTGACAGGCGGTTCTCCTACGAGCAGTACTTC. The full variable domain, in which reference TRBV12-5 and TRBJ2-7 provide the parts outside the CDR3, is DARVTQTPRHKVTEMGQEVTMRCQPILGHNTVFWYRQTMMQGLELLAYFRNRAPLDDSGMPKDRFSAEMPDATLATLKIQPSEPRDSAVYFCASGRTLDRRFSYEQYFGPGTRLTVT.

The gene calls are TRBV10-3 and TRBJ2-3; 12 nucleotides line up with TRBD2. The V segment lost 10 bases and the J segment 5 bases; nucleotides outside the gene matches: 7. CDR3 length: 14 amino acids. Germline lookup yields CDR1 ENHRY and CDR2 SYGVKD. The CDR3 region has the DNA TGTGCCACGACGACTAGCGGGAGTGGAGATACGCAGTATTTT. It specifies CATTTSGSGDTQYF.